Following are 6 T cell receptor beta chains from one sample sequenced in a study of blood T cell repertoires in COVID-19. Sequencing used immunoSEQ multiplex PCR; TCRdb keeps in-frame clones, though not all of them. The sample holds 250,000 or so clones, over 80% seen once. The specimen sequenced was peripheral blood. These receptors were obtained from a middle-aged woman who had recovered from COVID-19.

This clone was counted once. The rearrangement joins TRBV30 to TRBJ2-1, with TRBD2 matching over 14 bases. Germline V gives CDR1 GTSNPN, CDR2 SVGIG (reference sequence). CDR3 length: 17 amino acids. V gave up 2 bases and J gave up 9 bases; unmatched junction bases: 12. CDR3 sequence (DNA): TGTGCCTGGAGTACGGGACTAGCGGGGGCGCCCGGGGCTGAGCAGTTCTTC. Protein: CAWSTGLAGAPGAEQFF.

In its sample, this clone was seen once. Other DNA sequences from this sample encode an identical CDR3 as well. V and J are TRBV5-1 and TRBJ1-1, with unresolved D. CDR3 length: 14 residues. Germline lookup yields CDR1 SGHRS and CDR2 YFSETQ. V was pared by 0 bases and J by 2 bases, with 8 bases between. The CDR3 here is CASSLGPGNTEAFF. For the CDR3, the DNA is TGCGCCAGCAGCTTGGGTCCAGGAAACACTGAAGCTTTCTTT.

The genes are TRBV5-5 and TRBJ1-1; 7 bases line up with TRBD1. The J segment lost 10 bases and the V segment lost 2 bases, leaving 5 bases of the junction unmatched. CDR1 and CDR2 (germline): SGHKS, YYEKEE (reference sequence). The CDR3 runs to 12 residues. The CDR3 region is CASSFEQGRAFF. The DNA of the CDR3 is TGTGCCAGCAGCTTTGAACAGGGGAGAGCTTTCTTT.

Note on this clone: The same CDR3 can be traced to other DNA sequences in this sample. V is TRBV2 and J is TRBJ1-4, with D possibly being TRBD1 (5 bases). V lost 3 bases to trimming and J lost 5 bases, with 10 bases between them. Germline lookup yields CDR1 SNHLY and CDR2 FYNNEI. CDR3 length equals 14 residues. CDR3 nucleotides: TGTGCCAGCAGTGACGGCAGGGCCAATGAAAAACTGTTTTTT. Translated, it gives CASSDGRANEKLFF. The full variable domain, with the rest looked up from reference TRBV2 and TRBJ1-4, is EPEVTQTPSHQVTQMGQEVILRCVPISNHLYFYWYRQILGQKVEFLVSFYNNEISEKSEIFDDQFSVERPDGSNFTLKIRSTKLEDSAMYFCASSDGRANEKLFFGSGTQLSVL.

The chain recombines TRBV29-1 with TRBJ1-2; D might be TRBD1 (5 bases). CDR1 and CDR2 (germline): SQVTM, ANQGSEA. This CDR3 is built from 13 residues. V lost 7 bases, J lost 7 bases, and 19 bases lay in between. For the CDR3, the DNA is TGCAGCGCCACCCGCGGGGACGGTACTGGCTACACCTTC. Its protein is CSATRGDGTGYTF.

CDR3 nucleotides: TGTGCCAGCAGCCCAAGGGTAGCGGACAATGAGCAGTTCTTC. This encodes CASSPRVADNEQFF. V usage is TRBV7-3 and J usage is TRBJ2-1, with a tentative D call TRBD2 (6 bases). Trimming pared 5 bases from V and 5 bases from J, leaving 13 bases between. From germline, CDR1 is SGHTA and CDR2 FQGTGA. The CDR3 covers 14 residues.